These T cell receptor beta chains were read from a single sample in a study of blood T cells in healthy people across ages. TCRdb re-called the 5' RACE reads with MiXCR, one entry per CDR3 protein. The sample consists of 1.5 million to 2 million distinct CDR3 sequences, 35% to 50% of them appearing once. The sequenced sample consisted of blood. These receptors were obtained from a human donor in good health. CDR3s leave out the opening cysteine and the closing phenylalanine or tryptophan. Each record gives: J gene, V gene, CDR3 protein.

>TRBJ2-3|TRBV7-9
ASSDRAGQDTQY
>TRBJ2-5|TRBV29-1
SVADSQETQY
>TRBJ2-6|TRBV6-1
ASSETGTGRPGANVLT
>TRBJ2-3|TRBV12-3/TRBV12-4
ASSLSAGGRPGADTQY
>TRBJ2-7|TRBV7-9
ASSLTAESYEQY
>TRBJ2-1|TRBV10-3
AISESRESSLEQF
>TRBJ2-7|TRBV12-3/TRBV12-4
ASSQEGYSYEQY
>TRBJ2-1|TRBV20-1
SASAGDIYNEQF
>TRBJ1-5|TRBV6-2/TRBV6-3
AGTSRTYNQPQH
>TRBJ2-5|TRBV12-3/TRBV12-4
ASRRDLGETQY
>TRBJ2-5|TRBV20-1
SAEGPGARETQY
>TRBJ1-1|TRBV6-2/TRBV6-3
ASSISTGPNTEAF
>TRBJ1-2|TRBV4-3
ASSQEITRRYDYT
>TRBJ2-7|TRBV4-1
ASSERLYQSLDFEQY
>TRBJ2-2|TRBV6-2/TRBV6-3
ASSYSGRGTTGELF
>TRBJ1-4|TRBV7-8
ASSLARSTNEKLF
>TRBJ1-1|TRBV5-1
ASSLFSLGRGGTEAF
>TRBJ1-2|TRBV7-9
ASSLATATLGYT
>TRBJ1-2|TRBV6-1
ASSEMTANYGYT
>TRBJ1-2|TRBV29-1
SAVPLRDRTNYGYT
>TRBJ2-7|TRBV7-2
ASSPAPLQSGEQY
>TRBJ2-5|TRBV29-1
SVYRGETQY
>TRBJ1-5|TRBV10-3
AISESANQPQH
>TRBJ2-7|TRBV9
ASSVAGGRATYEQY
>TRBJ2-2|TRBV7-9
ASSSPGQGNTGELF
>TRBJ1-1|TRBV19
ASSKDGGRGSTEAF
>TRBJ1-2|TRBV7-9
ASSLNQGNGYT
>TRBJ1-1|TRBV5-1
ASSYRGLNTEAF
>TRBJ1-1|TRBV5-6
ASSPIGTLTEAF
>TRBJ2-1|TRBV7-9
ASSSTQVRQF
>TRBJ1-4|TRBV11-1
ASSRRFGPNEKLF
>TRBJ1-1|TRBV5-5
ASSYLGGRSTEAF
>TRBJ2-3|TRBV29-1
SVGFGSVIADTQY
>TRBJ2-5|TRBV4-3
ASSHSGAGQETQY
>TRBJ1-6|TRBV4-3
ASSQEPRGNGSPLH
>TRBJ2-4|TRBV10-3
AIRSGFFGAKNIQY
>TRBJ1-2|TRBV11-2
ASSLAPGWQGATYGYT
>-|TRBV20-1
SAPKPGGQYNEQY
>TRBJ1-4|TRBV7-6
ASSPDYEKLF
>TRBJ2-7|TRBV7-2
ASSSVAENYEQY
>TRBJ1-1|TRBV10-3
AISEEFGGSEAF
>TRBJ2-7|TRBV5-5
ASSFIQDYEQY
>TRBJ2-3|TRBV3-1
ASSQNSLATDTQY
>TRBJ2-5|TRBV9
ASSVGGRQETQY
>TRBJ1-2|TRBV4-3
ASSQVRGSEGYT
>TRBJ1-2|TRBV12-3/TRBV12-4
ASSFSGGRNYGYT
>TRBJ1-2|TRBV15
ATSKDRGVTDYGYT
>TRBJ2-5|TRBV5-1
ASSFDRAAETQY
>TRBJ2-1|TRBV6-1
ASSDLAGGLGEQF
>TRBJ1-5|TRBV28
ASMRGQGARQPQH
>TRBJ2-7|TRBV18
ASSPTADYEQY
>TRBJ2-7|TRBV6-5
ASVGSASYEQY
>TRBJ1-2|TRBV5-6
ASSLGQAPYGYT
>TRBJ2-7|TRBV12-3/TRBV12-4
ASSLAGQAGEQY
>TRBJ1-2|TRBV29-1
SVERSPNGYT